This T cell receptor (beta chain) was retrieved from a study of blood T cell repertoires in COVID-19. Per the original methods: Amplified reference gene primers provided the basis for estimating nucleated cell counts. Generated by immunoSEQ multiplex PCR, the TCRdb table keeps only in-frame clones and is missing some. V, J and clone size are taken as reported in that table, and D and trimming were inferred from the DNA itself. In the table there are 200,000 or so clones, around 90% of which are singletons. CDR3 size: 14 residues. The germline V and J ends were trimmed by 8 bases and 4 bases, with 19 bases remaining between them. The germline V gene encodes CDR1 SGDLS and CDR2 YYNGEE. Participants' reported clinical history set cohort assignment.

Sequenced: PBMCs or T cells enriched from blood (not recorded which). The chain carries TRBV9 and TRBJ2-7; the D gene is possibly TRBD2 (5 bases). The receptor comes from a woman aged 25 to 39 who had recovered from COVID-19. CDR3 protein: CASARTEGGYEQYF. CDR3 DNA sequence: TGTGCCAGTGCCAGGACTGAGGGCGGGTACGAGCAGTACTTC.